This T cell receptor (beta chain) was identified in a study of regulatory T cells in long-lasting Graves disease. General study findings and limits: Repertoires from persistent disease leaned toward TRBV28, TRBJ1-2 and TRBJ2-5. It is possible that accuracy was reduced by the small size of the sample.

About this clonotype: Its antigen is currently unknown.

The CDR3 contains 19 residues. Germline values: CDR1 MNHNS, CDR2 SASEGT. Trimming at V came to 5 bases and at J to 2 bases, leaving 18 bases not matched to a gene. Described time point: persistent/refractory GD, antithyroid drugs over 5 years with positive TRAb. Generation of the TCR library employed RNA extracted from PBMCs. Through Arm-PCR of CDR3 regions and iRepertoire HTBI primers, TCR beta libraries were built. TCRdb ran MiXCR on the multiplex PCR reads and lists one entry per CDR3 protein. The sample yields some 300,000 distinct CDR3 sequences, 22% seen once. The chain links TRBV6-1 to TRBJ1-5, with 7 bases fitting TRBD1. Here the sequenced sample was peripheral blood mononuclear cells (PBMCs), taken when the disease was refractory, from a patient treated with antithyroid drugs. The receptor comes from a female donor with Graves disease. The CDR3 sequence is CASSLPTGIGLVGNQPQHF. CDR3 DNA sequence: TGTGCCAGCAGTCTCCCGACAGGGATAGGCCTCGTTGGCAATCAGCCCCAGCATTTT.